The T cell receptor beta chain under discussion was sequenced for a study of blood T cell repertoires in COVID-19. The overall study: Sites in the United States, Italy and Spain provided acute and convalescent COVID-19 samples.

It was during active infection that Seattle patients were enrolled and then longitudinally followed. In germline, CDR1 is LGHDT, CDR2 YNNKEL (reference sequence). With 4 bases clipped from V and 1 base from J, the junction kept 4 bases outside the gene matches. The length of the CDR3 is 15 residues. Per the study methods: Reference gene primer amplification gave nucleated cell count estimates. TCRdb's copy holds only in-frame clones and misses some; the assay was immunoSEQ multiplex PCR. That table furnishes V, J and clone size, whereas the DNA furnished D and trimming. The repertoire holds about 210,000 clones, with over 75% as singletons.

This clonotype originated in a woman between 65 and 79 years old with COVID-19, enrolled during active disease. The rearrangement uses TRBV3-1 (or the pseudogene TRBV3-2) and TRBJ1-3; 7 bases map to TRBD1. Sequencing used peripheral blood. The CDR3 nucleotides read TGTGCCAGCAGCCGAACAGGGGATTCTGGAAACACCATATATTTT. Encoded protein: CASSRTGDSGNTIYF.